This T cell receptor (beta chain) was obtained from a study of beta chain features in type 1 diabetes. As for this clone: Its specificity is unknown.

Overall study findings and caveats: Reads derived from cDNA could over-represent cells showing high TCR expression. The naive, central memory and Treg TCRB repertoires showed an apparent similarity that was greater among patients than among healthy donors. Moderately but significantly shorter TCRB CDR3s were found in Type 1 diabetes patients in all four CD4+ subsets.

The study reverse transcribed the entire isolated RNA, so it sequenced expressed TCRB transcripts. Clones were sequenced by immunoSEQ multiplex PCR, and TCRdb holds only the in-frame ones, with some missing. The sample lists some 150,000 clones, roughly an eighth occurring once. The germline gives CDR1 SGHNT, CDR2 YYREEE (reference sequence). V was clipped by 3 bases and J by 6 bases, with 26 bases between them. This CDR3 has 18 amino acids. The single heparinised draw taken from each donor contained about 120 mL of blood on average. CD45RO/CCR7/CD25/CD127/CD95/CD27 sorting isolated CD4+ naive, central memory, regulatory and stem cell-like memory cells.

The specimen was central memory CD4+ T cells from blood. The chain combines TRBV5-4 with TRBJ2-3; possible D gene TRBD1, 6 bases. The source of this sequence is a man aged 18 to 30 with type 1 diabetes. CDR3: CASSSDDSRRGTVDTQYF. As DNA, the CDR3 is TGTGCCAGCAGCTCAGATGACTCACGCAGGGGAACAGTGGATACGCAGTATTTT.